This is a list of T cell receptor beta chains from one sample in a study of shared clonotypes between healthy human individuals. Only in-frame clones appear in the TCRdb table, and some are missing; sequencing was by immunoSEQ multiplex PCR. The sample lists about 480,000 clones, approximately 85% seen once, with under 15% in the top ten. Sequencing was performed on PBMCs. The receptors stem from a woman aged 40-49 years in good health. Some clones in this sample may be carry-over from other donors' samples. CDR3s include the opening cysteine and the closing phenylalanine or tryptophan. Fields, in order: V gene, clone size, J gene, D gene, CDR3 length, CDR3 protein, CDR3 DNA. The D gene is left open where the match is weak. A clone size is listed for some rows: how often the clone was seen (once, few, many), or a class if it is expanded.

TRBV14,few,TRBJ2-3,TRBD2,18,CASNPLGGRAWVSDTQYF,TGTGCCAGCAACCCGTTGGGCGGGAGGGCCTGGGTTTCAGATACGCAGTATTTT
TRBV5-1,once,TRBJ2-1,TRBD2,16,CASSPDIGGEVDEQFF,TGCGCCAGCAGCCCCGATATTGGGGGGGAGGTCGATGAGCAGTTCTTC
TRBV29-1,NA,TRBJ1-1,NA,12,CSVHETGTEAFF,TGCAGCGTCCATGAAACTGGCACTGAAGCTTTCTTT
TRBV19,NA,TRBJ1-3,NA,14,CARPTGSRENTIYF,TGTGCCAGACCTACAGGGAGCCGAGAAAACACCATATATTTT
TRBV6-1,NA,TRBJ2-1,NA,16,CASSGRGTVLQGEQFF,TGTGCCAGCAGTGGCCGGGGGACAGTCCTACAAGGGGAGCAGTTCTTC
TRBV11-2,NA,TRBJ2-7,NA,15,CASSLALGSGYEQYF,TGTGCCAGCAGCTTAGCGCTCGGGAGTGGCTACGAGCAGTACTTC
TRBV27,once,TRBJ1-1,NA,13,CASSLSGGRRAFF,TGTGCCAGCAGTTTATCCGGGGGGCGCCGAGCTTTCTTT
TRBV2,NA,TRBJ2-1,TRBD2,18,CASREGLAGIPYNDEQFF,TGTGCCAGCAGGGAGGGACTAGCGGGAATCCCCTATAACGATGAGCAGTTCTTC
TRBV9,once,TRBJ1-4,TRBD1,17,CASSVGQGRSYNEKLFF,TGTGCCAGCAGCGTCGGACAGGGGCGAAGTTATAATGAAAAACTGTTTTTT
TRBV4-2,NA,TRBJ2-7,TRBD2,14,CASSGTSGAVEQYF,TGTGCCAGCAGCGGGACTAGCGGAGCTGTAGAGCAGTACTTC
TRBV13,many,TRBJ2-3,NA,16,CASSFMGEPLSDTQYF,TGTGCCAGCAGCTTCATGGGAGAACCCCTCTCCGATACGCAGTATTTT
TRBV2,NA,TRBJ1-1,NA,13,CASLVDMNTEAFF,TGTGCCAGTCTTGTGGACATGAACACTGAAGCTTTCTTT
TRBV19,NA,TRBJ1-1,NA,16,CASNPGGGFMNTEAFF,TGTGCCAGTAACCCTGGGGGGGGTTTCATGAACACTGAAGCTTTCTTT
TRBV2,few,TRBJ2-5,NA,16,CASSVGRQPSGETQYF,TGTGCCAGCAGTGTCGGCAGACAACCCTCGGGGGAGACCCAGTACTTC
TRBV7-2,few,TRBJ2-1,NA,15,CASREDPSSYNEQFF,TGTGCCAGCAGAGAGGACCCGAGCTCCTACAATGAGCAGTTCTTC
TRBV7-8,NA,TRBJ2-6,NA,17,CASSRLRTVSGANVLTF,TGTGCCAGCAGCCGCCTCAGAACAGTCTCTGGGGCCAACGTCCTGACTTTC
TRBV11-2,NA,TRBJ2-7,NA,14,CASSSGQINYEQYF,TGTGCCAGCAGCTCAGGACAGATCAACTACGAGCAGTACTTC
TRBV2,NA,TRBJ1-3,NA,16,CASSEDVGHSGNTIYF,TGTGCCAGCAGTGAAGACGTTGGACACTCTGGAAACACCATATATTTT
TRBV10-2,few,TRBJ2-7,TRBD2,14,CASRLAGGPAEQYF,TGCGCCAGCCGACTAGCGGGAGGGCCAGCCGAGCAGTACTTC
TRBV11-1,NA,TRBJ2-7,TRBD2,14,CASSFLSGRGEQYF,TGTGCCAGCAGCTTCCTGAGCGGGAGGGGAGAGCAGTACTTC
TRBV2,NA,TRBJ2-1,NA,13,CASTPDRNNEQFF,TGTGCCAGCACCCCAGACAGGAACAATGAGCAGTTCTTC
TRBV6-5,NA,TRBJ2-7,NA,13,CASSYRSRYEQYF,TGTGCCAGCAGTTACAGGTCCAGATACGAGCAGTACTTC
TRBV7-9,NA,TRBJ2-5,TRBD1,15,CASSRDRGNGIKKYF,TGTGCCAGCAGCCGTGACAGGGGTAATGGTATTAAGAAGTACTTC
TRBV2,NA,TRBJ2-5,NA,13,CASSAYRKETQYF,TGTGCCAGCAGTGCGTACAGAAAAGAGACCCAGTACTTC
TRBV7-3,few,TRBJ1-1,NA,13,CASSLIGQHEAFF,TGTGCCAGCAGCTTAATAGGACAGCATGAAGCTTTCTTT
TRBV19,NA,TRBJ1-4,NA,13,CASTTGQGHRLFF,TGTGCCAGTACCACCGGCCAGGGGCACAGACTGTTTTTT
TRBV4-3,NA,TRBJ1-4,NA,15,CASSQGTGMNEKLFF,TGCGCCAGCAGCCAAGGAACAGGGATGAATGAAAAACTGTTTTTT
TRBV7-2,once,TRBJ1-2,NA,13,CASSPQANYGYTF,TGTGCCAGCAGCCCACAAGCTAACTATGGCTACACCTTC